These 26 T cell receptor beta chains came from one sample sequenced in a study of identical twins. Using its own MiXCR run on the 5' RACE reads, TCRdb lists one record per CDR3 protein. The sample contains some 500,000 distinct CDR3 sequences, approximately 15% of which appear only once. Another study also made use of these data, one on yellow fever vaccine responses in identical twins.

The sample comprised CD4+ T cells sorted from blood. The receptors were gathered from a woman aged 18-29 years in good health.

This chain's CDR3 is CASSYYTGTVVYNEQFF. CDR3 in DNA: TGTGCCAGCAGCTACTACACCGGGACAGTAGTTTACAATGAGCAGTTCTTC. The V call is TRBV11-2, the J call TRBJ2-1; 7 nucleotides line up with TRBD1. The CDR3 consists of 17 residues. J lost 4 bases, V lost 4 bases, and 13 bases had no gene match. The V gene's germline CDR1 is SGHAT and CDR2 FQNNGV.

The chain employs TRBV6-2 or TRBV6-3 and TRBJ2-7; D remains unclear. Germline loops: CDR1 MNHEY, CDR2 SVGEGT. Trimming stripped 8 bases from V and 2 bases from J, with 7 bases between. The CDR3 sequence is 11 residues long. The CDR3 DNA reads as TGTGCCAGCGAGTCCGCCTACGAGCAGTACTTC. Translating it yields CASESAYEQYF.

The chain recombines TRBV9 with TRBJ1-6, with a possible D match to TRBD1 (6 bases). This CDR3 has 15 amino acids. The germline CDR1 and CDR2 sequences are SGDLS and YYNGEE. The ends were cut back, 1 base at V and 10 bases at J, with 15 bases in the middle. The CDR3: CASSVIRDNGSPLHF. CDR3 sequence (DNA): TGTGCCAGCAGCGTAATAAGGGACAACGGCTCACCCCTCCACTTT. The full variable domain, its missing parts supplied by reference TRBV9 and TRBJ1-6, is DSGVTQTPKHLITATGQRVTLRCSPRSGDLSVYWYQQSLDQGLQFLIQYYNGEERAKGNILERFSAQQFPDLHSELNLSSLELGDSALYFCASSVIRDNGSPLHFGNGTRLTVT.

This clonotype was observed a few times. The V gene is TRBV9, the J gene TRBJ2-7; TRBD2 agrees at 10 bases. The junction had 6 bases not matched to a gene; V was cut back by 3 bases and J by 6 bases. The CDR3 contains 14 residues. CDR1 is SGDLS, CDR2 YYNGEE, per germline. The CDR3, as DNA: TGTGCCAGCAGCGGGCTAGCGGGAGTAGGCGAGCAGTACTTC. It encodes CASSGLAGVGEQYF. The full variable domain, in which reference TRBV9 and TRBJ2-7 provide the parts outside the CDR3, is DSGVTQTPKHLITATGQRVTLRCSPRSGDLSVYWYQQSLDQGLQFLIQYYNGEERAKGNILERFSAQQFPDLHSELNLSSLELGDSALYFCASSGLAGVGEQYFGPGTRLTVT.

The chain joins TRBV20-1 to TRBJ2-2; TRBD2 matches 9 bases. This CDR3 is built from 15 residues. The germline V gene encodes CDR1 DFQATT and CDR2 SNEGSKA (reference sequence). Trimming removed 6 bases from V and 1 base from J; junction bases left unmatched: 6. CDR3 in amino acids: CSALGLAWNTGELFF. Written as DNA, the CDR3 is TGCAGTGCCCTTGGACTAGCGTGGAACACCGGGGAGCTGTTTTTT.

This clonotype has only a few counts. V and J are TRBV12-3 or TRBV12-4 and TRBJ2-3; 7 positions agree with TRBD1. V lost 7 bases to trimming and J lost 0 bases; unmatched junction nucleotides: 7. The CDR3 runs 15 residues. DNA for the CDR3: TGTGCCAGCATCCAAGGACAGGCGAGCACAGATACGCAGTATTTT. It translates to CASIQGQASTDTQYF.

This chain connects TRBV6-5 to TRBJ2-7; the match to TRBD2 covers 7 bases. With 0 bases clipped from V and 5 bases from J, the junction kept 16 bases outside the gene matches. Germline CDR1 reads MNHEY; CDR2 reads SVGAGI. This CDR3 spans 18 amino acids. CDR3 sequence reads: CASSYSILSAGVENEQYF. Here the CDR3 DNA reads TGTGCCAGCAGTTACTCTATTCTATCTGCGGGAGTGGAAAACGAGCAGTACTTC.

The chain links TRBV7-2 to TRBJ2-7; D call uncertain. The germline V gene encodes CDR1 SGHTA and CDR2 FQGNSA. V was shortened by 5 bases and J by 2 bases, with 10 bases between the two germline ends. This CDR3 is built from 13 residues. For the CDR3, the DNA is TGTGCCAGCAGCCTAACAACCGCCTACGAGCAGTACTTC. Its translation: CASSLTTAYEQYF.

The chain employs TRBV5-1 and TRBJ2-1, with 8 bases matching TRBD2. Trimming removed 4 bases from V and 12 bases from J; junction bases left unmatched: 12. Germline V gives CDR1 SGHRS, CDR2 YFSETQ. The CDR3 runs 14 residues. For the CDR3, the DNA is TGCGCCAGCAGCCCCGGACTAGCCGGGGCGGTGCAGTTCTTC. Translation gives CASSPGLAGAVQFF.

This clonotype appeared a few times. This sequence joins TRBV6-5 and TRBJ2-7; a possible D gene is TRBD2 (6 bases). Trimming pared 4 bases from V and 0 bases from J, leaving 25 bases between. Germline V CDR1 and CDR2: MNHEY, SVGAGI. CDR3 length: 19 residues. The CDR3 DNA sequence: TGTGCCAGCAGTTCCCTAGGCGACGGTTTAGCGGAAAGCTCCTACGAGCAGTACTTC. This codes for CASSSLGDGLAESSYEQYF.

The sample holds a few counts of this clonotype. This chain links TRBV12-3 or TRBV12-4 with TRBJ1-1; D remains unclear. The CDR3 length is 12 residues. The V gene lost 8 bases and the J gene lost 0 bases, with 7 bases spanning the gap. Here the CDR3 reads CASLLLNTEAFF. Written as DNA, the CDR3 is TGTGCCAGCTTGCTATTGAACACTGAAGCTTTCTTT.

This rearrangement joins TRBV18 to TRBJ1-1; maybe TRBD1 (5 bases). CDR1 KGHSH and CDR2 LQKENI come from the germline V gene. The CDR3 has 15 residues. V was pared by 2 bases and J by 4 bases, with 14 bases between. CDR3 amino acids: CASSPNQGGGTEAFF. The CDR3 DNA is TGTGCCAGCTCACCAAACCAGGGTGGCGGCACTGAAGCTTTCTTT.

In DNA form, the CDR3 reads TGTGCCAGCAGTTACAGCCCAAATCAGCCCCAGCATTTT. Amino acids: CASSYSPNQPQHF. The chain has TRBV6-5 and TRBJ1-5; the D is unclear. V lost 2 bases and J 4 bases, leaving 6 bases between the germline ends. CDR1 is MNHEY, CDR2 SVGAGI, per germline. CDR3 size: 13 residues.

The sample holds a few counts of this clonotype. This chain joins TRBV7-8 and TRBJ2-7; unclear D gene. The germline gives CDR1 SGHVS, CDR2 FQNEAQ. Trimming removed 5 bases at V and 0 bases at J, with 11 bases between. The CDR3 sequence is 14 residues long. Here the CDR3 reads CASSEQSHSYEQYF. The CDR3 region has the DNA TGTGCCAGCAGCGAACAAAGCCACTCCTACGAGCAGTACTTC.

This clonotype was counted a few times. This rearrangement joins TRBV6-5 to TRBJ2-3; tentative D call: TRBD1 (5 bases). The CDR3 extends over 16 amino acids. Trimming pared 2 bases from V and 0 bases from J, leaving 12 bases between. Per germline, CDR1 MNHEY and CDR2 SVGAGI. CDR3 in amino acids: CASSYGPRASTDTQYF. CDR3 nucleotides: TGTGCCAGCAGTTACGGTCCCAGGGCTAGCACAGATACGCAGTATTTT.

This clonotype was counted a few times. V usage is TRBV7-8 and J usage is TRBJ1-4; D is uncertain. Trimming pared 1 base from V and 6 bases from J, leaving 15 bases between. Germline CDR1 SGHVS, CDR2 FQNEAQ. The CDR3 sequence is 16 residues long. Here the CDR3 reads CASSLVPRPNDEKLFF. For the CDR3, the DNA is TGTGCCAGCAGCTTAGTACCTCGACCGAACGATGAAAAACTGTTTTTT.

The chain combines TRBV6-6 with TRBJ2-4; 8 bases are a match to TRBD2. There are 12 residues in the CDR3. Germline V gene sequence: CDR1 MNHNY, CDR2 SVGAGI (reference sequence). The trim removed 10 bases at V and 5 bases at J, leaving 4 bases unmatched. This CDR3 is CATGGAENIQYF. The CDR3 nucleotides are TGTGCCACCGGGGGGGCGGAAAACATTCAGTACTTC.

This clonotype has a count of ten or more. The CDR3 region is CASSVLPTDTQYF. CDR3 coding DNA: TGTGCCAGCAGCGTCCTTCCTACAGATACGCAGTATTTT. The J gene is TRBJ2-3, the V gene TRBV9; D is unresolved. The ends were cut back, 2 bases at V and 3 bases at J, with 7 bases in the middle. This CDR3 comprises 13 residues. Germline-derived CDR1 and CDR2 are SGDLS and YYNGEE.

This clonotype was seen only a few times. The genes are TRBV12-3 or TRBV12-4 and TRBJ2-1; no definite D call. This CDR3 has 14 residues. Trimming removed 7 bases at V and 2 bases at J, with 12 bases between. Written as DNA, the CDR3 is TGTGCCAGCATTCGGAGTTCCCCCTACAATGAGCAGTTCTTC. Amino acid sequence: CASIRSSPYNEQFF.

The chain employs TRBV6-1 and TRBJ2-5, with D possibly matching TRBD2 (6 bases). Germline lookup yields CDR1 MNHNS and CDR2 SASEGT. Trimming cost V 6 bases and J 5 bases, with 13 bases left between them. There are 13 residues in the CDR3. The CDR3 here is CASRGRIGETQYF. The CDR3 DNA is TGTGCCAGCAGAGGGAGGATCGGGGAGACCCAGTACTTC.

In its sample, this clonotype was seen a few times. The chain uses TRBV6-2 or TRBV6-3 and TRBJ2-7; 9 bases line up with TRBD1. The junction had 12 bases not matched to a gene; V was cut back by 10 bases and J by 5 bases. From germline, CDR1 is MNHEY and CDR2 SVGEGT. The CDR3 has 14 residues. CDR3 sequence (DNA): TGTGCCACCAAGAGGGACAGGGTTCTACACGAGCAGTACTTC. Its protein product is CATKRDRVLHEQYF.

This clonotype showed up many times. The rearrangement uses TRBV28 and TRBJ2-7, with D perhaps matching TRBD1 or TRBD2 (6 bases each). V was trimmed by 3 bases and J by 2 bases, leaving 11 bases between them. The length of the CDR3 is 14 residues. Germline V gives CDR1 MDHEN, CDR2 SYDVKM. Here the CDR3 reads CASSLEGGPYEQYF. CDR3 in DNA: TGTGCCAGCAGTTTGGAGGGGGGCCCCTACGAGCAGTACTTC.

With respect to this clonotype: One junction end disagrees with the germline gene, perhaps due to a read error. The rearrangement uses TRBV5-1 and TRBJ2-3, with 7 bases aligning to TRBD1. The CDR3 is 17 residues long. Germline values: CDR1 SGHRS, CDR2 YFSETQ. In DNA, the CDR3 is TGCACCAGCAGCTTGGATCCCCCGGGACAGATCATAGATACGCAGTATTTT. Residues: CTSSLDPPGQIIDTQYF.

This clonotype was observed a handful of times. V gene TRBV29-1 combines with J gene TRBJ2-7, with 7 bases matching TRBD1. The CDR3 runs 13 residues. CDR1 is SQVTM and CDR2 is ANQGSEA in the germline V gene. V was pared by 7 bases and J by 5 bases, with 11 bases of the junction left unmatched. The chain's CDR3 is CSGSQTGLNEQYF. In DNA form, the CDR3 reads TGCAGCGGGAGCCAGACAGGGTTGAACGAGCAGTACTTC.

The chain joins TRBV12-3 or TRBV12-4 to TRBJ2-3; no firm D call. V was clipped by 7 bases and J by 6 bases, with 17 bases between them. This CDR3 has 14 amino acids. CDR3 nucleotides: TGTGCCAGCAATCCCACCCGCCTCCTTGATACGCAGTATTTT. Protein product: CASNPTRLLDTQYF.

This clonotype was detected a few times. This sequence joins TRBV2 and TRBJ2-7; the match to TRBD2 covers 11 bases. V lost 0 bases, J lost 4 bases, and 11 bases stayed unmatched. The germline CDR1 and CDR2 sequences are SNHLY and FYNNEI. This CDR3 region has 18 residues. The CDR3 reads CASSEALLAGGPPYEQYF. The CDR3 nucleotides are TGTGCCAGCAGTGAAGCGCTTCTAGCGGGGGGACCCCCTTACGAGCAGTACTTC.